This T cell receptor (beta chain) was sequenced during a study of blood T cell repertoires in COVID-19. Across the study: COVID-19 samples collected from the United States, Italy and Spain covered acute and convalescent phases. The cDNA or gDNA used as material had been derived from T cells, B-cell-depleted T cells, or PBMCs.

Source study methods: Nucleated cell number was recorded as an estimate derived from reference gene primer amplification. Assay used: immunoSEQ multiplex PCR; TCRdb lists only in-frame clones, some missing. The DNA was the basis for D and trimming; V, J and clone size are from that table. The table has approximately 90,000 clones, 72% seen once. This clone has a count of ten or more. Trimming shortened V by 0 bases and J by 6 bases, and 7 bases separated the two germline ends. In germline, CDR1 is SGDLS, CDR2 YYNGEE. The CDR3 consists of 14 residues. Sequenced input: peripheral blood. The origin of this receptor is an elderly woman with acute or convalescent COVID-19. The chain recombines TRBV9 with TRBJ1-6; D perhaps matches TRBD1 (5 bases). Here the CDR3 DNA reads TGTGCCAGCAGCGTAGGGGGCGGTAATTCACCCCTCCACTTT. Translating it yields CASSVGGGNSPLHF.